This paragraph covers one T cell receptor beta chain sequence. What it binds is not known. V lost 3 bases and J lost 7, with 11 bases in between. Germline V gene lookup returns CDR1 SGHRS and CDR2 YFSETQ. The CDR3 is made up of 14 amino acids. The data belong to a study of cytomegalovirus exposure and HLA in healthy donors. Study observations and caveats: Most likely, a cluster of highly shared sequence variants arose as a sequencing artifact. Productive rates of about 90% or about 30% were seen for most TCR beta V segments in an earlier analysis.

A multiplex PCR was run with 60 Vbeta primers and 13 Jbeta primers. TCRdb's table, derived via immunoSEQ multiplex PCR, lists solely in-frame clones and lacks some. The sample has around 120,000 clones; nearly 80% are singletons. The J gene is TRBJ1-6, the V gene TRBV5-1; D possibly corresponds to TRBD1 (6 bases). Sequencing used PBMCs. The receptor was isolated from a woman in her thirties in good health and CMV-seropositive. The CDR3 DNA reads TGCGCCAGCAGCTCCGGGACAACCAATTCACCCCTCCACTTT. It encodes CASSSGTTNSPLHF. Full variable domain (outside the CDR3, taken from reference TRBV5-1 and TRBJ1-6): KAGVTQTPRYLIKTRGQQVTLSCSPISGHRSVSWYQQTPGQGLQFLFEYFSETQRNKGNFPGRFSGRQFSNSRSEMNVSTLELGDSALYLCASSSGTTNSPLHFGNGTRLTVT.